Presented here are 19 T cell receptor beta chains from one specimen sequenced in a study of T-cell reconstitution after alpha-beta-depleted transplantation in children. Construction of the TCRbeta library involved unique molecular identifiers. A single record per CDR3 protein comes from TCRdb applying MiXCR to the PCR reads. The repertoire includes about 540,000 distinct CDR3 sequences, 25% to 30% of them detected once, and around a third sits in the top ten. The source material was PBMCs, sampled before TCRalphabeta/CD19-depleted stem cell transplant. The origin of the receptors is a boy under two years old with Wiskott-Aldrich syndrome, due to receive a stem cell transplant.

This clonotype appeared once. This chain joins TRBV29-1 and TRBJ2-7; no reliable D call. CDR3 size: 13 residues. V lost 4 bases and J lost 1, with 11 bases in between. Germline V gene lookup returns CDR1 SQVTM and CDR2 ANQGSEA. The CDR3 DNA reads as TGCAGCGTTGGCCCGCTTGGGTCCTACGAGCAGTACTTC. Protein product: CSVGPLGSYEQYF.

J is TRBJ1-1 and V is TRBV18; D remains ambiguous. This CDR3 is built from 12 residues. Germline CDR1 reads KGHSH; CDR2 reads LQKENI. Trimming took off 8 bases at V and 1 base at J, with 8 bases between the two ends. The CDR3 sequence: CASVVGNTEAFF. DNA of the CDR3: TGTGCCAGCGTAGTGGGGAACACTGAAGCTTTCTTT. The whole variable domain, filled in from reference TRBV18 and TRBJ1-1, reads NAGVMQNPRHLVRRRGQEARLRCSPMKGHSHVYWYRQLPEEGLKFMVYLQKENIIDESGMPKERFSAEFPKEGPSILRIQQVVRGDSAAYFCASVVGNTEAFFGQGTRLTVV.

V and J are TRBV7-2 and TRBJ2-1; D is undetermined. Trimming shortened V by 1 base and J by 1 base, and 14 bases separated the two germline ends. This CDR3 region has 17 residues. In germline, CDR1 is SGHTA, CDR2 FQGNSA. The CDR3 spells CASSLVLGRPSYNEQFF. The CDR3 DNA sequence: TGTGCCAGCAGCTTAGTACTGGGCAGGCCTTCCTACAATGAGCAGTTCTTC.

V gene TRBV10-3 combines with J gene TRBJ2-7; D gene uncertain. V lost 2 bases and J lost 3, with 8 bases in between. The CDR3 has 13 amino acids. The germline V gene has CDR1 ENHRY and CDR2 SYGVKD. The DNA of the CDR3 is TGTGCCATCAGTGAGAAGACTTACTACGAGCAGTACTTC. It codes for CAISEKTYYEQYF.

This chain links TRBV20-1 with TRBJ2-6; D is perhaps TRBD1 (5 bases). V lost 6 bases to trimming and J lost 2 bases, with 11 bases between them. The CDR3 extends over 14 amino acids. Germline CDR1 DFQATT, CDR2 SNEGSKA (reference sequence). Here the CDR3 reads CSAKKGAGANVLTF. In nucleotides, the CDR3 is TGCAGTGCAAAGAAAGGGGCTGGGGCCAACGTCCTGACTTTC.

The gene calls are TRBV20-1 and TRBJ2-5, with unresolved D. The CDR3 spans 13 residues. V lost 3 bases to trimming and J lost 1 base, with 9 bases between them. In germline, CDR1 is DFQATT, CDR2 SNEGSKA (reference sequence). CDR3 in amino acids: CSASGLLQETQYF. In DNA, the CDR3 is TGCAGTGCTAGCGGCCTGCTCCAAGAGACCCAGTACTTC.

CDR3 in amino acids: CASSLRGFNEKLFF. DNA of the CDR3: TGTGCCAGCAGCCTTCGGGGCTTCAATGAAAAACTGTTTTTT. The gene calls are TRBV27 and TRBJ1-4; weak D call: TRBD1 (5 bases). Trimming stripped 6 bases from V and 5 bases from J, with 13 bases between. Germline loops: CDR1 MNHEY, CDR2 SMNVEV (reference sequence). The CDR3 has 14 amino acids.

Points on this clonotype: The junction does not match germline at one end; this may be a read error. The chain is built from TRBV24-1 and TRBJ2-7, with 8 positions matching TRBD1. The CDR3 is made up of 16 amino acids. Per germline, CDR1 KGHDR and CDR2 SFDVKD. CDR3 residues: CATSGGQGPPTNDQYF. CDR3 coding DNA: TGTGCCACCAGTGGCGGACAGGGACCGCCAACAAACGACCAGTACTTC.

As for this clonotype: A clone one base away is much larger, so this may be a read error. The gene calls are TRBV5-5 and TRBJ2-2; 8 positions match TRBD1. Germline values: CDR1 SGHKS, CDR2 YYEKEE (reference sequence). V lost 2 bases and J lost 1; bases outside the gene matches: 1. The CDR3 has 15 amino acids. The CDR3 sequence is CASSFGTGNTGELFF. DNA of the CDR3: TGTGCCAGCAGCTTTGGGACAGGGAACACCGGGGAGCTGTTTTTT.

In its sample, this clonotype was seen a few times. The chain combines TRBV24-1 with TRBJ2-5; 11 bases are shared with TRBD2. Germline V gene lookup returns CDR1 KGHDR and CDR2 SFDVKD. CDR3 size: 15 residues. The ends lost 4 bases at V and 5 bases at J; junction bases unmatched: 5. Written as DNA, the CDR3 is TGTGCCACCAGTGACGGACTAGCGGGTCGCGAGACCCAGTACTTC. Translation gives CATSDGLAGRETQYF.

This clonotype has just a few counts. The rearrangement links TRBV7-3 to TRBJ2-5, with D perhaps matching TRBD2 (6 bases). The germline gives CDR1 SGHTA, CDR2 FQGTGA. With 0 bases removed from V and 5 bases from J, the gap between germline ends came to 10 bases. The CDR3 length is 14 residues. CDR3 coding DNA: TGTGCCAGCAGCTTAACCGGGAGTGTGGAGACCCAGTACTTC. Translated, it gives CASSLTGSVETQYF.

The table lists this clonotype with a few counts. The CDR3 DNA reads as TGCAGTGCTAGAGATGGGCAGGATGCTAACTATGGCTACACCTTC. Its translation is CSARDGQDANYGYTF. The chain couples TRBV20-1 to TRBJ1-2; D is unclear. In germline, CDR1 is DFQATT, CDR2 SNEGSKA (reference sequence). V lost 0 bases and J lost 0, with 11 bases in between. The length of the CDR3 is 15 residues.

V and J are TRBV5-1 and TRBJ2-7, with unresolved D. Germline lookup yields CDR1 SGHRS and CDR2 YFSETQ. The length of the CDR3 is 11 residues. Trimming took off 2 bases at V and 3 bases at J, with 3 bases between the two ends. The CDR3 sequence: CASSFNYEQYF. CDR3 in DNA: TGCGCCAGCAGCTTTAACTACGAGCAGTACTTC.

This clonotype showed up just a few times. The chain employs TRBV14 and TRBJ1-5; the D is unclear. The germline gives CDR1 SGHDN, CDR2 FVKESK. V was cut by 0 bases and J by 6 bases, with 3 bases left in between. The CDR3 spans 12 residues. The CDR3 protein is CASSQDSQPQHF. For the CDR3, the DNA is TGTGCCAGCAGCCAAGACAGTCAGCCCCAGCATTTT.

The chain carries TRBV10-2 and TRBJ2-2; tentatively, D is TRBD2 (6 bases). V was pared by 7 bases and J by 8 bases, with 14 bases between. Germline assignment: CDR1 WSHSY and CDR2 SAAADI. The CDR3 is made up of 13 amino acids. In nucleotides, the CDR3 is TGCGCCAGCACGGCAGGAGGGGTAGGGGAGCTGTTTTTT. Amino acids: CASTAGGVGELFF.

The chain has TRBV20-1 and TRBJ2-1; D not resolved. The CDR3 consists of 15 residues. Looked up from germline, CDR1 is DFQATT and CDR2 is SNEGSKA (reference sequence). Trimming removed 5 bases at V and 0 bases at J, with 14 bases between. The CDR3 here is CSAYRLSGSYNEQFF. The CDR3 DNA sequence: TGCAGTGCTTATAGACTTAGTGGCTCCTACAATGAGCAGTTCTTC.

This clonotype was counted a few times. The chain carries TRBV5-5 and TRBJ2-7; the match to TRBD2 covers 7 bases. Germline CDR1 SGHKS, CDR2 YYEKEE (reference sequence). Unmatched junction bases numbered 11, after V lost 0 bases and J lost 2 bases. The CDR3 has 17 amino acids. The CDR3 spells CASSLAGGGLRTYEQYF. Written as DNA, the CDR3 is TGTGCCAGCAGCTTGGCCGGGGGAGGGCTCAGAACCTACGAGCAGTACTTC.

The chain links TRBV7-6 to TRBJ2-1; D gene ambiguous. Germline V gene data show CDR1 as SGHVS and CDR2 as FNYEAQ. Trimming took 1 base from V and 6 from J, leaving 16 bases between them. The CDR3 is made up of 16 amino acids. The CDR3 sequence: CASSLEQSGASNEQFF. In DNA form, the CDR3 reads TGTGCCAGCAGCTTAGAACAGTCCGGCGCTTCCAATGAGCAGTTCTTC.

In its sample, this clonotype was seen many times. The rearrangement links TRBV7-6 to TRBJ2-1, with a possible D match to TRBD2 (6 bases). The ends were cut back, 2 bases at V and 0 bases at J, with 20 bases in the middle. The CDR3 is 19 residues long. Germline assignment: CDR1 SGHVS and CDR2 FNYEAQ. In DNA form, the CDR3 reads TGTGCCAGCAGCTTAAACCCAGGCGGGGAGTCGAGCTCCTACAATGAGCAGTTCTTC. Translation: CASSLNPGGESSSYNEQFF.